This TCR beta chain was sequenced for a study of immune heterogeneity within non-small cell lung tumors. Bulk tumor gDNA, 550 to 600 ng per sample, served as the TCR template. Primary tumors were biopsied several times each, far apart, intraoperatively. Untreated, newly diagnosed non-small cell lung cancer patients underwent curative surgery. Patients with newly diagnosed non-small cell lung cancer who underwent surgery with curative intent served as donors. Study results and limitations: Site-unique high-frequency clones occurred alongside identical dominant CDR3 beta clonotypes that recurred across tumor sites within a patient.

CDR3 of TCR beta was amplified by multiplex PCR that used 32 V and 13 J primers. Via MiXCR, TCRdb re-called the multiplex PCR reads, giving one row per CDR3 protein. Of 21,000 or so distinct CDR3 sequences in the sample, 25% to 30% were seen once. This clonotype is termed medium-sized. Its antigen is still unknown. The CDR3 length is 13 residues. Germline loops: CDR1 MDHEN, CDR2 SYDVKM. Trimming took 7 bases from V and 2 from J, leaving 11 bases between them. This clonotype was obtained from a man between 40 and 49 years old with non-small cell lung cancer. This chain links TRBV28 with TRBJ1-2; a possible D gene is TRBD1 (6 bases). Sequencing input: lung tumor tissue. The CDR3 here is CASNPTGNYGYTF. The CDR3 coding sequence is TGTGCCAGCAATCCGACAGGAAACTATGGCTACACCTTC.